The sequence of this T cell receptor (beta chain) was determined in a study of T cells after yellow fever vaccination. Study-wide points: Among primary-vaccination clones, most reappeared after the booster, at approximately 97% for CD4 and 88% for CD8.

CDR3 size: 16 residues. Trimming took off 0 bases at V and 1 base at J, with 10 bases between the two ends. Germline assignment: CDR1 MGHRA and CDR2 YSYEKL. TCRdb reprocessed the 5' RACE reads via MiXCR and lists one record per CDR3 protein. The sample comprises roughly 170,000 distinct CDR3 sequences, approximately 10% of which are singletons, and 35% to 40% rests with the top ten. As regards this clonotype: Antigen specificity is unknown.

V usage is TRBV4-1 and J usage is TRBJ1-5; D gene uncertain. The source is a man aged 18 to 29 who received the YFV17D yellow fever vaccine. Sequences were derived from CD8+ T cells sorted from PBMCs, sampled 45 days after the yellow fever booster vaccination. CDR3 sequence reads: CASSQDPPESNQPQHF. The CDR3 DNA is TGCGCCAGCAGCCAAGATCCGCCGGAGAGCAATCAGCCCCAGCATTTT.